This note documents a single TCR beta chain sequence. Its antigen remains unidentified. Per-nucleotide qualities are absent, and no much larger clonotype sits a single base away. From cysteine to phenylalanine, the CDR3 is 13 amino acids long. The entry retains the CDR3 DNA only, 39 bases that are in frame from base 1. CDR1 and CDR2, looked up from the germline V gene, are KGHSH and LQKENI. Cut back by 3 bases and 6 bases, the V and J ends lie 10 bases apart. The library relied on 5' RACE. Sequencing relied on an Illumina HiSeq 2500. The second PCR ran for about 6 to 11 cycles and used a J-beta primer mix along with a sample-barcoded 5' primer. A template-switch 5' adaptor carrying 12 random nucleotides introduced a unique molecular identifier onto each TCR beta cDNA molecule. Each sample yielded at least 3 million CDR3-containing paired-end reads. All of the RNA was converted into first-strand cDNA using the Mint cDNA synthesis kit, with a TRBC-specific oligonucleotide serving as the primer. Following uracil-DNA glycosylase treatment, all cDNA underwent a first 18-cycle PCR with the universal primers M1SS and BC2_uni_R. Concerning the study's data processing: Normalization of each sample was performed by random selection of 1 million high-quality reads, each carrying a distinct molecular identifier. Reads sharing molecular identifiers were discarded rather than binned into consensus sequences. CDR3 identification, clonotype clustering and error correction used MiTCR with a Q25 quality threshold and the strictest error-elimination algorithm. Lower-bound total TCR beta diversity was estimated with a nonparametric unseen species model using Euler transformation. In TCRdb, the public reads were trimmed at Q25 with fastp and aligned with MiXCR, with productive beta chains retained. Rows with one shared CDR3 protein collapse into an entry with the most common genes and DNA. The V and J calls and clone size are TCRdb's, not the authors'. The sample table records about 1 million distinct CDR3 sequences; roughly 45% of these occur just once. Approximately 20% of the sample is held by the ten biggest clonotypes.

This sample was included in a study of blood T cells in healthy people across ages (dated by TCRdb to 2015 to 2017). About the study as a whole: In model experiments, template switching captured roughly one uniquely barcoded TCR beta cDNA molecule for every two T cells. The study measured age-related changes in TCR beta repertoire diversity using deep sequencing normalized with unique cDNA molecular identifiers. Donors were grouped into four age groups: young (average about 15 years), middle-aged (roughly 37), aged (around 60) and long-lived (around 82). To avoid experimental bias, donors of different ages were randomly spread across the sequencing lanes. For two donors (one aged 18 to 29 and one aged 80 or older), the study analyzed two additional independent replicas of 1 million unique cDNA reads from the same blood draw. The study at large found these results: Donor CMV infection status was unknown, potentially confounding age-related changes in expanded clonotypes. Observed TCR beta diversity per million T cells fell roughly linearly with age, and a significant reduction was already apparent by age roughly 40. Bulk unsorted PBMC profiling prevented conclusive comparison of naive and antigen-experienced compartments. Estimates of total diversity from one million sequenced T cells were regarded as lower bounds and underestimates. A strong correlation was found between observed TCR beta diversity and the percentage of naive T cells measured by flow cytometry. The long-lived group showed more naive CD4+ T cells, fewer expanded clones and increased TCR diversity than the aged group, suggesting age selection.

Systemically healthy Caucasian individuals from Russia, around 38 in total and aged roughly 6 to 95 years, were included as donors. Each donor gave ten milliliters of peripheral blood, drawn into EDTA-treated Vacutainer tubes. Ficoll-Paque density-gradient centrifugation was used to isolate PBMCs, with at least 6.5 million per sample. Total RNA was extracted from PBMCs with Trizol reagent, with at least 5 micrograms obtained per sample. For every donor, flow cytometry on a PBMC aliquot measured the percentage of naive CD45RAhigh/CD27high T cells. The sequencing sample was made of blood. The receptor's source is a woman in her sixties in good health. The chain was built from TRBV18 and TRBJ2-3; the D gene lacks a confident call. CDR3 reads: CASSPQAEDTQYF. The DNA sequence follows: TGTGCCAGCTCACCGCAGGCCGAGGATACGCAGTATTTT. The full variable domain, completed from the reference TRBV18 and TRBJ2-3 proteins outside the CDR3, reads NAGVMQNPRHLVRRRGQEARLRCSPMKGHSHVYWYRQLPEEGLKFMVYLQKENIIDESGMPKERFSAEFPKEGPSILRIQQVVRGDSAAYFCASSPQAEDTQYFGPGTRLTVL.